Listed below are T cell receptor beta chains from one sample, sequenced in a study of blood T cell repertoires in COVID-19. Generated by immunoSEQ multiplex PCR, the TCRdb table keeps only in-frame clones and is missing some. The sample includes about 170,000 clones, roughly 84% of them seen just once. The sample consisted of peripheral blood. All receptors come from a man over 45 with active or convalescent COVID-19. The CDR3 runs from the conserved cysteine through the conserved F or W. D genes are given only for firm matches. Rows give clone size only sometimes, using once, few, many, or a class for an expanded clone.

J gene,D gene,V gene,clone size,CDR3 DNA,CDR3 protein
TRBJ2-6,NA,TRBV19,NA,TGTGCCAGTAGTATCCAACATTTCTCTGGGGCCAACGTCCTGACTTTC,CASSIQHFSGANVLTF
TRBJ2-5,NA,TRBV21-1,NA,TGTGCCAGCAGCAATGGGACTAGCGGGGACTCTGGGACCCAGTACTTC,CASSNGTSGDSGTQYF
TRBJ2-2,TRBD2,TRBV7-3,NA,TGTGCCAGCAGCCCGCGGACTAGCGGGAGCCCCACCGGGGAGCTGTTTTTT,CASSPRTSGSPTGELFF
TRBJ2-1,NA,TRBV29-1,NA,TGCAGCGTTGGTCGGTTGAACAATGAGCAGTTCTTC,CSVGRLNNEQFF
TRBJ2-7,TRBD2,TRBV11-2,NA,TGTGCCAGCAGCCTGGGGGGGGACTCCTACGAGCAGTACTTC,CASSLGGDSYEQYF
TRBJ1-1,TRBD1,TRBV7-8,once,TGTGCCAGCAGCTGGGGACAGGGCCCGAACACTGAAGCTTTCTTT,CASSWGQGPNTEAFF
TRBJ2-3,NA,TRBV11-2,NA,TGTGCCAGCAGCTTAAGAACGGCGGGGGCTGACACAGATACGCAGTATTTT,CASSLRTAGADTDTQYF
TRBJ2-7,TRBD1,TRBV5-1,few,TGCGCCAGCAGCTGGGGACAGGGGGCATACGAGCAGTACTTC,CASSWGQGAYEQYF
TRBJ2-5,TRBD2,TRBV7-3,NA,TGTGCCAGCAGCCCGCGGGGGGCAATGACCCAGTACTTC,CASSPRGAMTQYF
TRBJ1-4,TRBD1,TRBV18,NA,TGTGCCAGCTCACCACCGGGACAGGGTTTTAATGAAAAACTGTTTTTT,CASSPPGQGFNEKLFF
TRBJ2-2,NA,TRBV5-5,NA,TGTGCCATCTCGGGACAGAACACCGGGGAGCTGTTTTTT,CAISGQNTGELFF
TRBJ1-6,NA,TRBV4-2,NA,TGTGCCAGCAGCCCCGACAGTAATTCACCCCTCCACTTT,CASSPDSNSPLHF
TRBJ2-2,NA,TRBV11-3,once,TGTGCCAATGGTGGTCAGGGAAAGAACACCGGGGAGCTGTTTTTT,CANGGQGKNTGELFF